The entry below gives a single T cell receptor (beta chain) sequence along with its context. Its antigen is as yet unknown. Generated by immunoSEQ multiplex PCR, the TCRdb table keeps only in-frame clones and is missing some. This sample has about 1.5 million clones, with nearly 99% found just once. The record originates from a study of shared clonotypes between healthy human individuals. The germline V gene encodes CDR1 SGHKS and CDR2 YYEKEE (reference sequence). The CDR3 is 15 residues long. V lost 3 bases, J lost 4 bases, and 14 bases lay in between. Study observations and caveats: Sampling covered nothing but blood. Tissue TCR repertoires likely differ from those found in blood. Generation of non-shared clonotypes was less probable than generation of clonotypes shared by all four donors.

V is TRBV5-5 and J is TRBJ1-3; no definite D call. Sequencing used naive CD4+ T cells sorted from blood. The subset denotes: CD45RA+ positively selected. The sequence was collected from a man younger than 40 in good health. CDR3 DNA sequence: TGTGCCAGCAGCTGGAATTATTTCGAAGGAAACACCATATATTTT. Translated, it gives CASSWNYFEGNTIYF.